The 29 T cell receptor beta chains presented below share a single source sample, sequenced in a study of shared clonotypes between healthy human individuals. Assay used: immunoSEQ multiplex PCR; TCRdb lists only in-frame clones, some missing. Among 90,000 to 130,000 clones listed, more than 65% were seen once. The sequencing sample was made of memory CD8+ T cells sorted from blood. Subset defined: CD45RO+ cells pooled with CCR7-negative TemRA cells. Receptors originate from a young woman in good health.

The chain combines TRBV9 with TRBJ1-1; tentatively, D is TRBD1 (5 bases). CDR3 length: 15 amino acids. In germline, CDR1 is SGDLS, CDR2 YYNGEE. V was shortened by 4 bases and J by 7 bases, with 20 bases between the two germline ends. The CDR3 nucleotides read TGTGCCAGCAGCAGCTCGGGAGGGGAGCTTGGTGAAGCTTTCTTT. Its protein product is CASSSSGGELGEAFF.

This clone was detected many times. The chain carries TRBV6-5 and TRBJ2-3; 7 nucleotides match TRBD2. Looked up from germline, CDR1 is MNHEY and CDR2 is SVGAGI. V dropped 8 bases and J dropped 2; count of bases not matched to a gene: 4. CDR3 size: 13 residues. The CDR3 loop reads CASRGTITDTQYF. CDR3 sequence (DNA): TGTGCCAGCCGCGGGACTATCACAGATACGCAGTATTTT.

V gene TRBV2 combines with J gene TRBJ1-1; 7 bases match TRBD1. The CDR3 length is 18 residues. Per the germline V gene, CDR1 is SNHLY and CDR2 is FYNNEI. V lost 8 bases and J lost 0; bases outside the gene matches: 18. CDR3 DNA sequence: TGTGCCAGCCTAAACAGGGGCCATCTCGTCCTTTTGAACACTGAAGCTTTCTTT. Encoded protein: CASLNRGHLVLLNTEAFF.

The gene calls are TRBV6-1 and TRBJ2-6; 8 bases are a match to TRBD1. Unmatched junction bases numbered 24, after V lost 5 bases and J lost 3 bases. The CDR3 contains 22 residues. Germline CDR1 and CDR2: MNHNS and SASEGT. The CDR3 DNA sequence: TGTGCCAGCAGTAAAGACAGGGGTTGGCGGCGGAGTATCATAAATGGGGCCAACGTCCTGACTTTC. It is translated as CASSKDRGWRRSIINGANVLTF.

The gene calls are TRBV4-2 and TRBJ2-5, with 9 bases aligning to TRBD1. V trimming: 3 bases; J trimming: 1 base; junction bases outside the gene matches: 3. The CDR3 totals 15 residues. The germline CDR1 and CDR2 sequences are LGHNA and YNFKEQ. CDR3: CASSHGTGFQETQYF. For the CDR3, the DNA is TGTGCCAGCAGCCACGGGACAGGGTTCCAAGAGACCCAGTACTTC.

Concerning this clone: Since no conserved phenylalanine or tryptophan closes the CDR3, a read error is the likely cause. It is unclear where the CDR3 begins or ends on the DNA, so no DNA is shown, and the CDR3 is as TCRdb lists it. V and J are TRBV23-1 and TRBJ1-2; the DNA was not compared with TRBD1, the D call given in the table. TRBV23-1 is identified as an open reading frame with a role that is uncertain. Ends included, the CDR3 has 10 residues. The CDR3 here is CASSLRDRGI.

This clone is medium-sized (0.01 to 0.1%) in the sample. The chain uses TRBV6-1 and TRBJ2-7; 8 positions match TRBD2. Germline lookup yields CDR1 MNHNS and CDR2 SASEGT. The CDR3 loop spans 16 amino acids. J gave up 0 bases and V 3 bases, and 7 bases lay outside the gene matches. The chain's CDR3 is CASSDLLADSSYEQYF. In nucleotides, the CDR3 is TGTGCCAGCAGTGATTTACTAGCGGACAGCTCCTACGAGCAGTACTTC.

This clone has ten or more counts. The chain combines TRBV10-1 with TRBJ2-3; D is perhaps TRBD2 (5 bases). V was cut by 6 bases and J by 0 bases, with 10 bases left in between. This CDR3 contains 14 residues. CDR1 WNHNN and CDR2 SYGVQD come from the germline V gene (reference sequence). The CDR3 reads CASSKDSSTDTQYF. CDR3 coding DNA: TGCGCCAGCAGCAAGGACTCAAGCACAGATACGCAGTATTTT.

This rearrangement joins TRBV2 to TRBJ2-7, with TRBD2 identical over 13 bases. Per the germline V gene, CDR1 is SNHLY and CDR2 is FYNNEI. The CDR3 has 14 amino acids. With V trimmed by 4 bases and J by 4 bases, 1 base remained unmatched. The CDR3 loop reads CASSATSGRYEQYF. The DNA of the CDR3 is TGTGCCAGCAGTGCGACTAGCGGGAGGTACGAGCAGTACTTC.

The chain is built from TRBV5-6 and TRBJ2-1; D could derive from TRBD1 or TRBD2 (5 bases each). Trimming removed 2 bases from V and 7 bases from J, with 10 bases in between. The CDR3 spans 13 residues. Germline-derived CDR1 and CDR2 are SGHDT and YYEEEE. DNA of the CDR3: TGTGCCAGCAGCTTCGGGACGAGGAATGAGCAGTTCTTC. Translation gives CASSFGTRNEQFF.

The gene calls are TRBV4-1 and TRBJ2-7, with 9 bases matching TRBD2. V shed 3 bases and J 6 bases; nucleotides not matched to a gene: 9. Germline CDR1 MGHRA, CDR2 YSYEKL. This CDR3 has 15 amino acids. The chain's CDR3 is CASSQVLAGYTEQYF. For the CDR3, the DNA is TGCGCCAGCAGCCAGGTACTAGCGGGCTACACCGAGCAGTACTTC.

The chain links TRBV19 to TRBJ1-1; D perhaps matches TRBD1 (5 bases). With 3 bases removed from V and 5 bases from J, the gap between germline ends came to 16 bases. Germline V CDR1 and CDR2: LNHDA, SQIVND (reference sequence). This CDR3 has 15 amino acids. CDR3 DNA sequence: TGTGCCAGTAGTATTCTCCCAGGGCGGGCAACTGAAGCTTTCTTT. This gives the protein CASSILPGRATEAFF.

The rearrangement joins TRBV11-2 to TRBJ2-7; D is ambiguous. Germline CDR1 SGHAT, CDR2 FQNNGV. Trimming left V 0 bases short and J 2 bases short, with 11 bases between. The CDR3 has 15 residues. The CDR3 is CASSLEPGGAYEQYF. The CDR3, as DNA: TGTGCCAGCAGCTTAGAACCGGGTGGGGCCTACGAGCAGTACTTC. Drawing the rest from reference TRBV11-2 and TRBJ2-7, the complete variable domain is EAGVAQSPRYKIIEKRQSVAFWCNPISGHATLYWYQQILGQGPKLLIQFQNNGVVDDSQLPKDRFSAERLKGVDSTLKIQPAKLEDSAVYLCASSLEPGGAYEQYFGPGTRLTVT.

The chain links TRBV6-1 to TRBJ2-7; 8 bases align to TRBD1. The CDR3 spans 15 residues. Trimming removed 1 base from V and 3 bases from J; junction bases left unmatched: 5. CDR1 is MNHNS and CDR2 is SASEGT in the germline V gene. The CDR3 DNA reads TGTGCCAGCAGTGAAGGGTGGACAGGGAACTACGAGCAGTACTTC. It is translated as CASSEGWTGNYEQYF.

The chain uses TRBV30 and TRBJ2-7; 7 bases match TRBD2. J lost 6 bases, V lost 5 bases, and 10 bases had no gene match. The length of the CDR3 is 13 residues. The germline V gene encodes CDR1 GTSNPN and CDR2 SVGIG (reference sequence). CDR3 protein: CAWEAGTASEQYF. Written as DNA, the CDR3 is TGTGCCTGGGAAGCGGGAACGGCCTCCGAGCAGTACTTC.

The chain employs TRBV5-1 and TRBJ2-3; D is undetermined. Trimming took 3 bases from V and 2 from J, leaving 4 bases between them. CDR3 length: 12 residues. CDR1 is SGHRS, CDR2 YFSETQ, per germline. CDR3 sequence (DNA): TGCGCCAGCAGCTCATACACAGATACGCAGTATTTT. Encoded protein: CASSSYTDTQYF.

This clone was counted once. V is TRBV2 and J is TRBJ2-1; possible D gene TRBD2, 5 bases. The CDR3 is made up of 14 amino acids. Germline V gene data show CDR1 as SNHLY and CDR2 as FYNNEI. With 10 bases removed from V and 4 bases from J, the gap between germline ends came to 17 bases. This CDR3 is CATPAEGQYNEQFF. CDR3 DNA sequence: TGTGCCACTCCCGCCGAGGGCCAGTACAATGAGCAGTTCTTC.

This clone was recorded a few times. The chain carries TRBV5-4 and TRBJ1-1; D uncertain. Germline V gives CDR1 SGHNT, CDR2 YYREEE (reference sequence). The CDR3 totals 13 residues. Trimming took off 4 bases at V and 6 bases at J, with 13 bases between the two ends. The CDR3 region has the DNA TGTGCCAGCAGCCCCTTTGAACGTCCTGAAGCTTTCTTT. It specifies CASSPFERPEAFF.

This chain uses TRBV27 with TRBJ2-2; D possibly corresponds to TRBD1 (5 bases). The CDR3 covers 14 residues. Germline V gene sequence: CDR1 MNHEY, CDR2 SMNVEV (reference sequence). Trimming shortened V by 6 bases and J by 7 bases, and 15 bases separated the two germline ends. The CDR3 DNA is TGTGCCAGCAGCTTGTGGGGCAATAACGGGGAGCTGTTTTTT. It codes for CASSLWGNNGELFF.

The chain combines TRBV29-1 with TRBJ2-7, with TRBD1 matching over 9 bases. This CDR3 is built from 12 residues. Trimming removed 4 bases from V and 7 bases from J; junction bases left unmatched: 5. The germline V gene encodes CDR1 SQVTM and CDR2 ANQGSEA. CDR3 amino acids: CSVGTGEWEQYF. Here the CDR3 DNA reads TGCAGCGTTGGGACAGGGGAATGGGAGCAGTACTTC.

This chain joins TRBV4-1 and TRBJ1-5; no clear D gene. The CDR3 has 15 amino acids. Germline-derived CDR1 and CDR2 are MGHRA and YSYEKL. Trimming cost V 0 bases and J 6 bases, with 12 bases left between them. For the CDR3, the DNA is TGCGCCAGCAGCCAAGATAGAAGGGCAGGTCAGCCCCAGCATTTT. This encodes CASSQDRRAGQPQHF.

The J gene is TRBJ2-6, the V gene TRBV25-1, with 9 bases identical to TRBD2. The CDR3 runs 17 residues. Unmatched junction bases numbered 5, after V lost 4 bases and J lost 1 base. Germline lookup yields CDR1 MGHDK and CDR2 SYGVNS. CDR3 amino acids: CASSASAGGSGANVLTF. CDR3 sequence (DNA): TGTGCCAGCAGTGCTTCAGCGGGAGGATCTGGGGCCAACGTCCTGACTTTC. Together with reference TRBV25-1 and TRBJ2-6, the CDR3 gives the full variable domain: EADIYQTPRYLVIGTGKKITLECSQTMGHDKMYWYQQDPGMELHLIHYSYGVNSTEKGDLSSESTVSRIRTEHFPLTLESARPSHTSQYLCASSASAGGSGANVLTFGAGSRLTVL.

This CDR3 reads CASADRGLENIQYF. As DNA, the CDR3 is TGCGCCAGCGCCGACAGGGGGCTAGAAAACATTCAGTACTTC. This chain links TRBV5-1 with TRBJ2-4; 10 bases match TRBD1. This CDR3 is built from 14 residues. CDR1 is SGHRS and CDR2 is YFSETQ in the germline V gene. V shed 7 bases, J shed 5 bases, and the junction held 6 bases outside the gene matches.

The rearrangement joins TRBV20-1 to TRBJ1-1; unclear D gene. V lost 4 bases and J 13 bases, leaving 16 bases between the germline ends. The CDR3 covers 11 residues. Germline loops: CDR1 DFQATT, CDR2 SNEGSKA (reference sequence). The CDR3 protein is CSAKDGDPGFF. In nucleotides, the CDR3 is TGCAGTGCTAAGGACGGTGATCCGGGTTTCTTT.

The J gene is TRBJ2-7, the V gene TRBV11-2; D might be TRBD2 (5 bases). Germline values: CDR1 SGHAT, CDR2 FQNNGV. V lost 2 bases and J lost 7, with 24 bases in between. The CDR3 has 17 amino acids. CDR3 coding DNA: TGTGCCAGCAGCTTATTTTATAGCGACACCCTCTTATGGGAGCAGTACTTC. This translates into CASSLFYSDTLLWEQYF.

The V gene is TRBV27, the J gene TRBJ2-7; possible D gene TRBD1, 5 bases. Germline values: CDR1 MNHEY, CDR2 SMNVEV (reference sequence). Trimming cost V 6 bases and J 1 base, with 16 bases left between them. The CDR3 extends over 15 amino acids. The CDR3: CASRIEVGLSYEQYF. The CDR3 nucleotides read TGTGCCAGCAGGATCGAGGTGGGGCTATCCTACGAGCAGTACTTC.

This clone occurred once. This CDR3 reads CASSIVDRGLRPEAFF. The CDR3 nucleotides are TGTGCCAGTAGTATAGTGGACAGGGGTCTAAGGCCTGAAGCTTTCTTT. The gene calls are TRBV19 and TRBJ1-1, with 9 bases lining up with TRBD1. V trimming: 1 base; J trimming: 6 bases; junction bases outside the gene matches: 9. Germline V gives CDR1 LNHDA, CDR2 SQIVND (reference sequence). CDR3 size: 16 residues.

Only a few counts were recorded for this clone. The gene calls are TRBV7-6 and TRBJ1-2, with 8 bases matching TRBD1. The CDR3 extends over 15 amino acids. Germline CDR1 reads SGHVS; CDR2 reads FNYEAQ. Unmatched junction bases numbered 9, after V lost 5 bases and J lost 4 bases. CDR3 sequence: CASSTAPGQAYGYTF. Here the CDR3 DNA reads TGTGCCAGCAGCACAGCTCCGGGACAGGCCTATGGCTACACCTTC.

This clone showed up just a few times. In DNA form, the CDR3 reads TGTGCCACCCGTCGGTCCGCCCAGCCCAAAAGCAATCAGCCCCAGCATTTT. Translating it yields CATRRSAQPKSNQPQHF. The rearrangement joins TRBV27 to TRBJ1-5; no reliable D call. This CDR3 is 17 amino acids long. Germline values: CDR1 MNHEY, CDR2 SMNVEV (reference sequence). Deletions cut 10 bases from V and 1 base from J, with 23 bases between.